This T cell receptor beta chain was sequenced in a study of blood T cell repertoires in COVID-19. Sequenced by immunoSEQ multiplex PCR; TCRdb stores in-frame clones only, minus some. Counted here are 300,000 to 350,000 clones, 90% to 95% occurring once; the ten biggest clones make up roughly 3.9%. Sequenced: PBMCs or T cells enriched from blood (not recorded which). This TCR was recovered from a woman aged 25 to 39 who had been exposed to COVID-19.

In DNA, the CDR3 is TGCAGCGTCACCGTCCTTGATAGCTCTGGGGCCAACGTCCTGACTTTC. Amino acid sequence: CSVTVLDSSGANVLTF. The chain employs TRBV29-1 and TRBJ2-6; D ambiguous. CDR3 size: 16 residues. The V end lost 6 bases, the J end lost 0 bases, and 15 bases lay between the germline ends. Germline V gene lookup returns CDR1 SQVTM and CDR2 ANQGSEA. Variable domain in full (rest from reference TRBV29-1 and TRBJ2-6): SAVISQKPSRDICQRGTSLTIQCQVDSQVTMMFWYRQQPGQSLTLIATANQGSEATYESGFVIDKFPISRPNLTFSTLTVSNMSPEDSSIYLCSVTVLDSSGANVLTFGAGSRLTVL.